These 8 T cell receptor beta chains were all obtained from the same sample, sequenced in a study of identical twins. TCRdb fed the 5' RACE reads into MiXCR, producing one record per CDR3 protein. The sample consists of 650,000 to 750,000 distinct CDR3 sequences, 20% to 25% of them appearing once. This sample was shared with a second study, whose subject was T cells expressing NK-cell markers.

Sequencing was performed on PBMCs. The receptors stem from a woman younger than 30 in good health.

The chain joins TRBV20-1 to TRBJ2-7, with 10 nucleotides matching TRBD2. V was pared by 0 bases and J by 7 bases, with 6 bases of the junction left unmatched. The germline V gene has CDR1 DFQATT and CDR2 SNEGSKA (reference sequence). The CDR3 runs to 14 residues. The DNA of the CDR3 is TGCAGTGCTAGAGATGGGGCTAGCGGGGGTGAGCAGTACTTC. Its protein product is CSARDGASGGEQYF.

Only a few counts were recorded for this clonotype. The chain couples TRBV29-1 to TRBJ2-1; D remains unclear. The V end was cut by 3 bases, the J end by 3 bases, with 18 bases between. Germline V gene data show CDR1 as SQVTM and CDR2 as ANQGSEA. The CDR3 extends over 16 amino acids. This chain's CDR3 is CSVESGTRFLYNEQFF. CDR3 DNA sequence: TGCAGCGTTGAGTCCGGAACCCGATTCCTCTACAATGAGCAGTTCTTC.

In this sample, this clonotype turned up a few times. V gene TRBV10-3 combines with J gene TRBJ2-7; D is possibly TRBD1 (5 bases). Trimming removed 5 bases from V and 1 base from J, with 15 bases in between. The CDR3 contains 15 residues. Germline values: CDR1 ENHRY, CDR2 SYGVKD. The DNA for the CDR3 is TGTGCCATCAGTCAACCACAAACAGGTTCCTACGAGCAGTACTTC. Its translation: CAISQPQTGSYEQYF.

This CDR3 reads CSAPRGDNSPLHF. CDR3 nucleotide sequence: TGCAGTGCCCCGAGGGGGGATAATTCACCCCTCCACTTT. The rearrangement links TRBV20-1 to TRBJ1-6, with a possible D match to TRBD1 (6 bases). CDR3 size: 13 residues. Trimming removed 6 bases at V and 5 bases at J, with 11 bases between. Germline CDR1 is DFQATT and CDR2 is SNEGSKA (reference sequence).

V and J are TRBV7-2 and TRBJ1-5; TRBD1 might be the D (6 bases). The germline gives CDR1 SGHTA, CDR2 FQGNSA. V was cut by 5 bases and J by 3 bases, with 14 bases left in between. CDR3 size: 15 residues. The CDR3, as DNA: TGTGCCAGCAGCCGTACCCGGGACATCAATCAGCCCCAGCATTTT. Amino acid sequence: CASSRTRDINQPQHF.

This clonotype was recorded a few times. V usage is TRBV5-1 and J usage is TRBJ1-1; 7 bases are shared with TRBD1. CDR3 length: 15 residues. The J segment lost 5 bases and the V segment lost 3 bases, leaving 10 bases of the junction unmatched. Germline V gene sequence: CDR1 SGHRS, CDR2 YFSETQ. CDR3 loop: CASSSRQGSGTEAFF. The CDR3, as DNA: TGCGCCAGCAGCTCCAGACAGGGCTCGGGAACTGAAGCTTTCTTT.

The chain has TRBV27 and TRBJ2-3; TRBD2 matches 8 bases. The germline V gene has CDR1 MNHEY and CDR2 SMNVEV (reference sequence). Germline trimming cut 3 bases from V and 5 bases from J; bases unmatched to any gene: 4. The CDR3 is 14 amino acids. The CDR3 sequence: CASSFLAGLDTQYF. The CDR3 bases are TGTGCCAGCAGTTTTCTAGCGGGCCTAGATACGCAGTATTTT.

This clonotype was picked up a small number of times. J is TRBJ1-2 and V is TRBV9, with D hard to call. This CDR3 comprises 16 residues. V lost 3 bases and J 3 bases, leaving 18 bases between the germline ends. Germline CDR1 SGDLS, CDR2 YYNGEE. DNA of the CDR3: TGTGCCAGCAGCGCACAAGGAAAGGCGCCGTACTATGGCTACACCTTC. It encodes CASSAQGKAPYYGYTF.